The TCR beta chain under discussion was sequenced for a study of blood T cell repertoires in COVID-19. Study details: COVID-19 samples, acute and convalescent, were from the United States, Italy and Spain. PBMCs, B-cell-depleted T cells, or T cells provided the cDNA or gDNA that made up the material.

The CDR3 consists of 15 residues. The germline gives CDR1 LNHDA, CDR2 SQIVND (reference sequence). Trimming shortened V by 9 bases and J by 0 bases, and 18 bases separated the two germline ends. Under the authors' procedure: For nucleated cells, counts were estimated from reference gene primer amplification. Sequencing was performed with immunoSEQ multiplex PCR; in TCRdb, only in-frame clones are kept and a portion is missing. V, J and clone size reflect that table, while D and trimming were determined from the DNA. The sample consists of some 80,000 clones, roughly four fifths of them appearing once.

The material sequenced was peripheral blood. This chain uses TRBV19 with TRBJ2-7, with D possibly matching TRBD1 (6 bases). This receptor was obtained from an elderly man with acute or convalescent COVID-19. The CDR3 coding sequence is TGTGCCAGCTTAGGAACCCGGGACACCTCCTACGAGCAGTACTTC. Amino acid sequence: CASLGTRDTSYEQYF.